The 32 T cell receptor beta chains in this list originate from one sample, sequenced in a study of T-cell reconstitution after alpha-beta-depleted transplantation in children (dated by TCRdb to about 2016). According to the study, the label for this sample's treatment or condition signals: allogeneic hematopoietic cell transplantation with graft depleted of TCRalphabeta T cells and CD19 B cells. The library was produced with PCR. The listed sequencing device is Illumina HiSeq 2500. TCR library preparation used molecular barcoding, with unique molecular identifiers applied to normalize quantification of the TCRbeta repertoire. In TCRdb, the public reads were trimmed at Q25 with fastp and aligned with MiXCR, with productive beta chains retained. Rows are combined by CDR3 protein, so each entry shows the most common genes and DNA. Counted in this sample were hundreds of thousands of distinct CDR3 sequences; around 12% of them appeared once. Jointly, the top ten make up roughly 0.77% of the sample.

Sample: PBMCs, taken before TCRalphabeta/CD19-depleted stem cell transplant. These receptors were collected from a girl aged 2 to 10 with congenital amegakaryocytic thrombocytopenia, due to receive a stem cell transplant.

Ten or more counts support this clonotype. The chain combines TRBV20-1 with TRBJ2-7, with TRBD1 matching 8 bases. J was trimmed by 2 bases and V by 5 bases; bases with no gene match: 11. Germline V gives CDR1 DFQATT, CDR2 SNEGSKA (reference sequence). This CDR3 is built from 15 residues. DNA for the CDR3: TGCAGTGCTCGCTCCCCTCGACAGGGGACCTACGAGCAGTACTTC. Protein: CSARSPRQGTYEQYF.

The table lists this clonotype with many counts. CDR3 bases: TGTGCCAGCGGGAGGGGATGGACAGGGCCGTTGTTGGCTTTCTTT. The encoded protein is CASGRGWTGPLLAFF. The chain recombines TRBV12-3 or TRBV12-4 with TRBJ1-1, with 8 bases that match TRBD1. The CDR3 length is 15 residues. V lost 8 bases, J lost 11 bases, and 19 bases stayed unmatched.

At least ten counts were recorded for this clonotype. The V call is TRBV7-9, the J call TRBJ2-1, with 10 bases matching TRBD2. Germline V gene sequence: CDR1 SEHNR, CDR2 FQNEAQ (reference sequence). The length of the CDR3 is 16 residues. The ends lost 3 bases at V and 5 bases at J; junction bases unmatched: 7. The CDR3 bases are TGTGCCAGCAGCTTCGATAGTGGACTAGCGGACAATGAGCAGTTCTTC. This gives the protein CASSFDSGLADNEQFF.

This clonotype turned up a few times. The gene calls are TRBV20-1 and TRBJ2-7, with TRBD2 identical over 11 bases. The trim removed 4 bases at V and 5 bases at J, leaving 7 bases unmatched. Germline loops: CDR1 DFQATT, CDR2 SNEGSKA (reference sequence). CDR3 size: 14 residues. The DNA for the CDR3 is TGCAGTGCTACACTAGCGGGAGCCGACCACGAGCAGTACTTC. This gives the protein CSATLAGADHEQYF.

J is TRBJ2-3 and V is TRBV20-1; possible D gene TRBD2, 6 bases. The CDR3 sequence is 15 residues long. The germline V and J ends were trimmed by 6 bases and 3 bases, with 19 bases remaining between them. In germline, CDR1 is DFQATT, CDR2 SNEGSKA (reference sequence). The CDR3 DNA sequence: TGCAGTGCCGGAACTTGGAGGGCCTCGACAGATACGCAGTATTTT. This codes for CSAGTWRASTDTQYF.

This clonotype was found a few times. This sequence joins TRBV5-5 and TRBJ2-1, with 8 bases aligning to TRBD2. CDR1 is SGHKS, CDR2 YYEKEE, per germline (reference sequence). CDR3 size: 16 residues. After removal of 2 bases from V and 6 bases from J, the junction contained 10 bases not matched to a gene. The CDR3 is CASSLVPTGGFNEQFF. CDR3 bases: TGTGCCAGCAGCTTAGTTCCGACGGGAGGGTTCAATGAGCAGTTCTTC.

This clonotype showed up just a few times. V is TRBV10-1 and J is TRBJ2-7, with D uncertain. Germline V CDR1 and CDR2: WNHNN, SYGVQD (reference sequence). Trimming cost V 2 bases and J 3 bases, with 5 bases left between them. The CDR3 contains 12 residues. DNA for the CDR3: TGCGCCAGCAGTGAGGGGGTCTACGAGCAGTACTTC. Encoded protein: CASSEGVYEQYF.

The gene calls are TRBV5-1 and TRBJ2-7, with D perhaps being TRBD1 or TRBD2 (5 bases each). With 4 bases removed from V and 6 bases from J, the gap between germline ends came to 14 bases. The CDR3 covers 13 residues. Germline lookup yields CDR1 SGHRS and CDR2 YFSETQ. The CDR3 sequence: CASSDPGPPEQYF. CDR3 nucleotide sequence: TGCGCCAGCAGCGATCCGGGACCCCCCGAGCAGTACTTC.

The rearrangement joins TRBV6-1 to TRBJ2-1; the match to TRBD2 covers 12 bases. From germline, CDR1 is MNHNS and CDR2 SASEGT. V was clipped by 6 bases and J by 3 bases; unmatched bases: 6. The CDR3 totals 16 residues. CDR3 in amino acids: CASSRLAGVVYNEQFF. The DNA of the CDR3 is TGTGCCAGCAGCCGACTAGCGGGAGTAGTCTACAATGAGCAGTTCTTC.

The CDR3 loop is CSALAEAAGELFF. The CDR3, as DNA: TGCAGCGCACTAGCGGAAGCTGCCGGGGAGCTGTTTTTT. J is TRBJ2-2 and V is TRBV29-1, with TRBD2 matching 8 bases. The ends lost 7 bases at V and 6 bases at J; junction bases unmatched: 7. Germline CDR1 SQVTM, CDR2 ANQGSEA. This CDR3 is 13 amino acids long.

V is TRBV5-1 and J is TRBJ2-2, with D possibly TRBD1 on 7 matching bases. The CDR3 is 18 residues long. Germline-derived CDR1 and CDR2 are SGHRS and YFSETQ. V was shortened by 3 bases and J by 0 bases, with 18 bases between the two germline ends. The CDR3 loop reads CASSWPQGGVSNTGELFF. For the CDR3, the DNA is TGCGCCAGCAGCTGGCCCCAGGGGGGCGTCTCGAACACCGGGGAGCTGTTTTTT.

This clonotype was seen many times. This sequence joins TRBV12-3 or TRBV12-4 and TRBJ1-3, with D possibly TRBD1 on 5 matching bases. The CDR3 is made up of 15 amino acids. The V end lost 2 bases, the J end lost 4 bases, and 12 bases lay between the germline ends. The CDR3 sequence: CASSLTDSPGNTIYF. CDR3 DNA sequence: TGTGCCAGCAGTTTAACAGACAGTCCAGGAAACACCATATATTTT.

The genes are TRBV5-1 and TRBJ1-1; no firm D call. V lost 0 bases and J lost 4, with 13 bases in between. Germline CDR1 SGHRS, CDR2 YFSETQ. The CDR3 covers 15 residues. In DNA form, the CDR3 reads TGCGCCAGCAGCTTGGGATGGTCTCGGGGCACTGAAGCTTTCTTT. It is translated as CASSLGWSRGTEAFF.

In its sample, this clonotype was seen many times. The gene calls are TRBV5-1 and TRBJ2-7, with D unresolved. V lost 1 base and J lost 5, with 13 bases in between. Germline CDR1 reads SGHRS; CDR2 reads YFSETQ. This CDR3 contains 14 residues. The CDR3 is CASSLRVPLDEQYF. The CDR3 DNA reads as TGCGCCAGCAGCTTGAGGGTACCCCTCGACGAGCAGTACTTC.

This clonotype has more than one count but fewer than ten. The chain has TRBV5-1 and TRBJ1-4; D is unresolved. Germline loops: CDR1 SGHRS, CDR2 YFSETQ. The CDR3 contains 14 residues. Trimming removed 2 bases at V and 5 bases at J, with 10 bases between. Here the CDR3 reads CASSFLGGNEKLFF. The CDR3 bases are TGCGCCAGCAGCTTTTTGGGAGGGAATGAAAAACTGTTTTTT.

This clonotype has a handful of counts. CDR3 sequence (DNA): TGTGCCAGCAGGGACAAATTCTACGAGCAGTACTTC. It codes for CASRDKFYEQYF. The chain joins TRBV7-9 to TRBJ2-7; the D gene is possibly TRBD1 (5 bases). CDR3 length equals 12 residues. The germline V gene encodes CDR1 SEHNR and CDR2 FQNEAQ (reference sequence). V dropped 6 bases and J dropped 3 bases, with 9 bases sitting between them.

In its sample, this clonotype was seen a few times. This chain uses TRBV5-4 with TRBJ2-1, with D tentatively TRBD2 (6 bases). V gave up 6 bases and J gave up 8 bases, with 24 bases separating them. This CDR3 has 16 amino acids. In germline, CDR1 is SGHNT, CDR2 YYREEE (reference sequence). CDR3 sequence (DNA): TGTGCCAGCACCCGGGAGCCGGAGGGCCCTTTTCATGAGCAGTTCTTC. This sequence encodes CASTREPEGPFHEQFF.

The table lists this clonotype with many counts. The CDR3 DNA is TGCGCCAGCAGCTTGGGGGGGTCGCCTAACGAGCAGTACTTC. It specifies CASSLGGSPNEQYF. The chain joins TRBV5-1 to TRBJ2-7; D tentatively reads TRBD1 or TRBD2 (5 bases each). Deletions cut 0 bases from V and 5 bases from J, with 12 bases between. Germline CDR1 reads SGHRS; CDR2 reads YFSETQ. CDR3 length: 14 amino acids.

This clonotype was counted many times. The chain employs TRBV20-1 and TRBJ2-1; D gene uncertain. V was clipped by 4 bases and J by 7 bases, with 11 bases between them. This CDR3 is 12 amino acids long. CDR1 and CDR2 from the germline V gene are DFQATT and SNEGSKA (reference sequence). As DNA, the CDR3 is TGCAGTGCTATAAAACCCGTGAATGAGCAGTTCTTC. It yields the protein CSAIKPVNEQFF.

The sample holds many counts of this clonotype. This chain links TRBV20-1 with TRBJ2-7, with 10 bases aligning to TRBD2. The V gene end was trimmed by 6 bases and the J gene end by 7 bases; junction bases not matched to a gene: 9. The germline V gene encodes CDR1 DFQATT and CDR2 SNEGSKA (reference sequence). This CDR3 is built from 13 residues. CDR3 amino acids: CSAQGLAFREQYF. CDR3 DNA sequence: TGCAGTGCGCAGGGACTAGCGTTCAGGGAGCAGTACTTC.

At least ten counts were recorded for this clonotype. CDR3 nucleotide sequence: TGCAGCGTTACTAGGAGGGGAGGAGAAAAACTGTTTTTT. Amino acids: CSVTRRGGEKLFF. V is TRBV29-1 and J is TRBJ1-4; tentatively, D is TRBD1 (5 bases). V gave up 5 bases and J gave up 8 bases, with 15 bases separating them. CDR3 length: 13 amino acids. Germline loops: CDR1 SQVTM, CDR2 ANQGSEA.

This clonotype was seen at least ten times. The J gene is TRBJ2-3, the V gene TRBV5-1, with a tentative D call TRBD1 (6 bases). V was cut by 4 bases and J by 4 bases, with 16 bases left in between. The CDR3 consists of 15 residues. The V gene's germline CDR1 is SGHRS and CDR2 YFSETQ. The chain's CDR3 is CASSVDTGFSDTQYF. In nucleotides, the CDR3 is TGCGCCAGCAGCGTAGACACAGGGTTTTCAGATACGCAGTATTTT.

This clonotype has at least ten counts. The V call is TRBV9, the J call TRBJ2-1; 8 bases are shared with TRBD1. The germline CDR1 and CDR2 sequences are SGDLS and YYNGEE. J gave up 3 bases and V 3 bases, and 8 bases lay outside the gene matches. The CDR3 loop spans 16 amino acids. CDR3 region: CASSGGQGRIYNEQFF. As DNA, the CDR3 is TGTGCCAGCAGCGGAGGACAGGGTAGAATCTACAATGAGCAGTTCTTC.

Many counts were recorded for this clonotype. CDR3: CASSYPVGGANAGNTIYF. CDR3 bases: TGTGCCAGCAGTTACCCAGTGGGGGGCGCAAACGCTGGAAACACCATATATTTT. V is TRBV6-5 and J is TRBJ1-3; D is possibly TRBD1 (6 bases). This CDR3 spans 18 amino acids. CDR1 and CDR2 (germline): MNHEY, SVGAGI. V was pared by 2 bases and J by 2 bases, with 19 bases between.

The V and J genes are TRBV11-2 and TRBJ2-4; 14 nucleotides align to TRBD2. The CDR3 is 18 residues long. CDR1 and CDR2 (germline): SGHAT, FQNNGV. With 5 bases clipped from V and 1 base from J, the junction kept 7 bases outside the gene matches. For the CDR3, the DNA is TGTGCCAGCAGCAAAGGACTAGCGGGAGGCGTGGCCAAAAACATTCAGTACTTC. Its translation: CASSKGLAGGVAKNIQYF.

In this sample, this clonotype turned up a few times. The chain links TRBV20-1 to TRBJ2-1; 8 nucleotides align to TRBD2. The junction had 14 bases not matched to a gene; V was cut back by 6 bases and J by 7 bases. Germline V gene lookup returns CDR1 DFQATT and CDR2 SNEGSKA (reference sequence). CDR3 size: 15 residues. The CDR3 DNA sequence: TGCAGTGCCTCCTTGTGGCGGACGGGGGGGAATGAGCAGTTCTTC. It is translated as CSASLWRTGGNEQFF.

Notes on this clonotype: This sequence may be a read error, since a much larger clone differs from it by one base. V and J are TRBV6-1 and TRBJ2-1, with TRBD2 matching 12 bases. J was trimmed by 4 bases and V by 10 bases; bases with no gene match: 5. CDR1 is MNHNS and CDR2 is SASEGT in the germline V gene. The length of the CDR3 is 14 residues. This chain's CDR3 is CAITSGRLYNEQFF. For the CDR3, the DNA is TGTGCCATTACTAGCGGGAGGCTTTACAATGAGCAGTTCTTC.

This clonotype was seen more than once but under ten times. CDR3 sequence (DNA): TGTGCCAGTAGGCTGAAGACCCCAAGCTCCTACAATGAGCAGTTCTTC. Translating it yields CASRLKTPSSYNEQFF. The chain links TRBV19 to TRBJ2-1; D is unresolved. This CDR3 comprises 16 residues. Trimming left V 6 bases short and J 0 bases short, with 15 bases between. Germline V gene sequence: CDR1 LNHDA, CDR2 SQIVND (reference sequence).

The chain joins TRBV20-1 to TRBJ2-1; TRBD2 matches 8 bases. The V segment lost 0 bases and the J segment 8 bases; nucleotides outside the gene matches: 6. Germline-derived CDR1 and CDR2 are DFQATT and SNEGSKA (reference sequence). The CDR3 is made up of 14 amino acids. Here the CDR3 reads CSARDPSGSYEQFF. CDR3 sequence (DNA): TGCAGTGCTAGAGATCCCAGCGGGAGCTATGAGCAGTTCTTC.

This clonotype was detected many times. The chain has TRBV5-1 and TRBJ1-2; 7 nucleotides match TRBD1. The CDR3 totals 13 residues. Germline loops: CDR1 SGHRS, CDR2 YFSETQ. The V segment lost 0 bases and the J segment 8 bases; nucleotides outside the gene matches: 4. CDR3 in DNA: TGCGCCAGCAGCTTGGAGGGGGCGAGAGGCTACACCTTC. Residues: CASSLEGARGYTF.

This clonotype was seen a few times. The J gene is TRBJ2-2, the V gene TRBV7-2; 9 bases line up with TRBD2. Trimming removed 5 bases from V and 3 bases from J; junction bases left unmatched: 4. The V gene's germline CDR1 is SGHTA and CDR2 FQGNSA. The CDR3 covers 15 residues. This CDR3 reads CASSQGLAYTGELFF. CDR3 in DNA: TGTGCCAGCAGCCAAGGACTAGCGTACACCGGGGAGCTGTTTTTT.

This clonotype occurred many times. The V call is TRBV5-1, the J call TRBJ2-7, with TRBD1 matching over 8 bases. The trim removed 4 bases at V and 0 bases at J, leaving 6 bases unmatched. The CDR3 is 15 amino acids. Looked up from germline, CDR1 is SGHRS and CDR2 is YFSETQ. The CDR3 loop is CASSAPGTGSYEQYF. CDR3 sequence (DNA): TGCGCCAGCAGCGCACCCGGGACAGGCTCCTACGAGCAGTACTTC. Full variable domain (missing parts from reference TRBV5-1 and TRBJ2-7): KAGVTQTPRYLIKTRGQQVTLSCSPISGHRSVSWYQQTPGQGLQFLFEYFSETQRNKGNFPGRFSGRQFSNSRSEMNVSTLELGDSALYLCASSAPGTGSYEQYFGPGTRLTVT.